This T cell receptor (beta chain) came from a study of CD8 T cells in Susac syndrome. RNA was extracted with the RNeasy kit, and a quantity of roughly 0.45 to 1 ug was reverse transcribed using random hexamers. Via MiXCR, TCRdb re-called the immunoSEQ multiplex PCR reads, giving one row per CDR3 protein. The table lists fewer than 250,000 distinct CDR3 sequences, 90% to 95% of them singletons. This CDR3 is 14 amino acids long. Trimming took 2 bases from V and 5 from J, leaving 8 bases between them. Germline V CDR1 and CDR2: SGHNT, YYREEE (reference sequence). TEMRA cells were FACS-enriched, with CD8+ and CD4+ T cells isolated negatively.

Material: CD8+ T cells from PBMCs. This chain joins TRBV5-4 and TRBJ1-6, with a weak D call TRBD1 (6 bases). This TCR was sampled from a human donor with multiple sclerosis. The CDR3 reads CASSLGGNNSPLHF. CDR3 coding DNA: TGTGCCAGCAGCTTAGGGGGAAATAATTCACCCCTCCACTTT.